This TCR beta chain was identified in a study of blood T cell repertoires in COVID-19. The data were produced by immunoSEQ multiplex PCR, yet TCRdb's version contains in-frame clones alone and is incomplete. The sample lists more than 65,000 clones; approximately 82% were seen once. There are 15 residues in the CDR3. Trimming at V came to 3 bases and at J to 2 bases, leaving 9 bases not matched to a gene. Looked up from germline, CDR1 is GTSNPN and CDR2 is SVGIG (reference sequence). The receptor's source is a woman in her sixties or seventies with acute or convalescent COVID-19. The chain employs TRBV30 and TRBJ2-7; 8 bases fit TRBD2. Sequencing input: peripheral blood. The CDR3 loop reads CAWSPRGGRAYEQYF. The CDR3 DNA is TGTGCCTGGAGCCCACGGGGGGGAAGAGCCTACGAGCAGTACTTC.